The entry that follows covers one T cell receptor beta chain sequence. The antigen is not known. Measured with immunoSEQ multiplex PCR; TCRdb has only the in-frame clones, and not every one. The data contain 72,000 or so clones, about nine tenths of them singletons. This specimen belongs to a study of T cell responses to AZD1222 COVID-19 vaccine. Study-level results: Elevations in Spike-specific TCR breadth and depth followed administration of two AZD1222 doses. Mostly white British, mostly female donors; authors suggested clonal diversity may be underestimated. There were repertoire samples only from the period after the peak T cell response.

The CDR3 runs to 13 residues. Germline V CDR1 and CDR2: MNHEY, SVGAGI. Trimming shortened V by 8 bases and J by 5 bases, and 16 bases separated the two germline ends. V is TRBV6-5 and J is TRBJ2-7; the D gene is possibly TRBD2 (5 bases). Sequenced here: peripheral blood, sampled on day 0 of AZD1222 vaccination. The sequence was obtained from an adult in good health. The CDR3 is CASHRVGGDEQYF. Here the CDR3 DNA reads TGTGCCAGCCACCGGGTCGGAGGTGACGAGCAGTACTTC.